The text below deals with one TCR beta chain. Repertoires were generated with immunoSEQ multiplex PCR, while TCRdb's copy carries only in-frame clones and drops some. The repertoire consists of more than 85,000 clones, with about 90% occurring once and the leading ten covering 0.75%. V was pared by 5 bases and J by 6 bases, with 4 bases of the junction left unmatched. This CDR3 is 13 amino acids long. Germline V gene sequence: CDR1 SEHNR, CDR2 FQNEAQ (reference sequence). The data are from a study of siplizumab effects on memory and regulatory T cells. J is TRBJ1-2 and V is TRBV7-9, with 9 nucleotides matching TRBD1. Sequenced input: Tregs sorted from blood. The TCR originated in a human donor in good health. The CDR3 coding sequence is TGTGCCAGCAGCCCCGACAGGGGGGATGGCTACACCTTC. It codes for CASSPDRGDGYTF.